Shown below are 27 T cell receptor beta chains from a single sample sequenced in a study of cytomegalovirus exposure and HLA in healthy donors. PCR used 60 Vbeta primers and 13 Jbeta primers. Here immunoSEQ multiplex PCR was the method, and the copy in TCRdb shows in-frame clones only, minus some. Of over 150,000 clones listed, around 77% were seen once; the top ten hold 1%. Sequenced material: PBMCs. These receptors all come from a woman in her forties or fifties in good health and CMV-seropositive.

This clone was recorded once. V and J are TRBV6-5 and TRBJ2-5; 8 bases map to TRBD1. The J call is doubtful: the DNA matches TRBJ2-7 better. There are 15 residues in the CDR3. Germline values: CDR1 MNHEY, CDR2 SVGAGI. Written as DNA, the CDR3 is TGTGCCAGCAGTTACTCGAACAGGGGGTCCTACGAGCAGTACTTC. This codes for CASSYSNRGSYEQYF.

The chain uses TRBV10-2 and TRBJ2-7; possibly TRBD2 for D (6 bases). This CDR3 spans 14 amino acids. Trimming cost V 1 base and J 3 bases, with 10 bases left between them. The germline gives CDR1 WSHSY, CDR2 SAAADI. The CDR3 protein is CASSEWRGGYEQYF. DNA for the CDR3: TGCGCCAGCAGTGAGTGGCGGGGAGGCTACGAGCAGTACTTC.

The rearrangement links TRBV11-2 to TRBJ2-7, with TRBD2 as a possible D gene (5 bases). Germline CDR1 reads SGHAT; CDR2 reads FQNNGV. Trimming stripped 1 base from V and 3 bases from J, with 10 bases between. The CDR3 has 14 residues. The CDR3: CASSLVVGSYEQYF. In DNA form, the CDR3 reads TGTGCCAGCAGCTTAGTGGTAGGGAGCTACGAGCAGTACTTC. The entire variable domain, with the rest obtained from reference TRBV11-2 and TRBJ2-7, is as follows: EAGVAQSPRYKIIEKRQSVAFWCNPISGHATLYWYQQILGQGPKLLIQFQNNGVVDDSQLPKDRFSAERLKGVDSTLKIQPAKLEDSAVYLCASSLVVGSYEQYFGPGTRLTVT.

A single count supports this clone. Relative to the germline gene, one junction end is altered; a read error may explain this. This sequence joins TRBV7-9 and TRBJ2-3; D is unclear. Germline V gene sequence: CDR1 SEHNR, CDR2 FQNEAQ (reference sequence). This CDR3 has 13 residues. CDR3 nucleotides: TGTTCCAGCAGCTTAGCAGCCGACTATACGCAGTATTTT. Encoded protein: CSSSLAADYTQYF.

For this clone: The junction does not match germline at one end; this may be a read error. This chain connects TRBV2 to TRBJ1-1; D perhaps matches TRBD1 (6 bases). The CDR3 length is 14 residues. The germline CDR1 and CDR2 sequences are SNHLY and FYNNEI. The CDR3 sequence: CASRPGLGDTEAFF. CDR3 nucleotide sequence: TGTGCCAGCCGCCCTGGGCTGGGGGACACCGAAGCTTTCTTT.

The rearrangement uses TRBV5-6 and TRBJ1-5; TRBD1 agrees at 7 bases. CDR1 and CDR2 from the germline V gene are SGHDT and YYEEEE. Unmatched junction bases numbered 5, after V lost 3 bases and J lost 5 bases. This CDR3 is built from 14 residues. CDR3 protein: CASSSDRAHQPQHF. The DNA of the CDR3 is TGTGCCAGCAGCTCCGACAGGGCGCATCAGCCCCAGCATTTT.

The chain couples TRBV6-6 to TRBJ1-6, with a weak D call TRBD1 (6 bases). Deletions cut 8 bases from V and 10 bases from J, with 15 bases between. The CDR3 is 13 residues long. Germline-derived CDR1 and CDR2 are MNHNY and SVGAGI (reference sequence). This CDR3 reads CASARGGESPLHF. The CDR3 DNA sequence: TGTGCCAGCGCTCGGGGGGGCGAATCACCCCTCCACTTT.

The chain employs TRBV6-5 and TRBJ1-2, with TRBD1 as a possible D gene (6 bases). Trimming pared 2 bases from V and 8 bases from J, leaving 12 bases between. The CDR3 is 13 residues long. Germline V gene lookup returns CDR1 MNHEY and CDR2 SVGAGI. CDR3 residues: CASSYGGGRGYTF. CDR3 bases: TGTGCCAGCAGTTACGGCGGGGGGCGCGGCTACACCTTC.

The rearrangement joins TRBV18 to TRBJ1-2, with TRBD1 matching 8 bases. The CDR3 loop spans 14 amino acids. Per the germline V gene, CDR1 is KGHSH and CDR2 is LQKENI. V was clipped by 6 bases and J by 7 bases; unmatched bases: 10. The CDR3 DNA sequence: TGTGCCAGCTCCCCAAACGGACAGGGCTCTGGCTACACCTTC. Translated, it gives CASSPNGQGSGYTF.

The gene calls are TRBV15 and TRBJ2-5; TRBD2 matches at 7 bases. This CDR3 region has 15 residues. The J segment lost 1 base and the V segment lost 8 bases, leaving 10 bases of the junction unmatched. From germline, CDR1 is LNHNV and CDR2 YYDKDF (reference sequence). The CDR3 DNA follows: TGTGCCACCTCTGGGAGGGGTTGGGGCCAAGAGACCCAGTACTTC. Translated, it gives CATSGRGWGQETQYF.

The chain couples TRBV10-3 to TRBJ1-6; 12 bases agree with TRBD1. The CDR3 loop spans 14 amino acids. Germline values: CDR1 ENHRY, CDR2 SYGVKD. The trim removed 7 bases at V and 7 bases at J, leaving 2 bases unmatched. DNA of the CDR3: TGTGCCATCAAAGGGACAGGGGGCAATTCACCCCTCCACTTT. It yields the protein CAIKGTGGNSPLHF.

The genes are TRBV5-4 and TRBJ2-3; D might be TRBD1 (6 bases). V was clipped by 1 base and J by 0 bases, with 15 bases between them. CDR1 and CDR2 from the germline V gene are SGHNT and YYREEE (reference sequence). There are 17 residues in the CDR3. CDR3 nucleotide sequence: TGTGCCAGCAGCTTGCCAGGGGCTATCACTAGCACAGATACGCAGTATTTT. Translated, it gives CASSLPGAITSTDTQYF.

The CDR3, as DNA: TGTGCCAGTAGTAGAGCCGGGACACCGGGAACTGAAGCTTTCTTT. Amino acid sequence: CASSRAGTPGTEAFF. The chain is built from TRBV19 and TRBJ1-1, with D possibly matching TRBD1 (6 bases). The ends were cut back, 4 bases at V and 5 bases at J, with 17 bases in the middle. Per germline, CDR1 LNHDA and CDR2 SQIVND (reference sequence). The CDR3 spans 15 residues.

The count of this clone is one. The CDR3 protein is CASSQGQGIFSYEQYF. The CDR3 DNA sequence: TGTGCCAGCAGCCAAGGACAGGGGATCTTCTCCTACGAGCAGTACTTC. The chain carries TRBV7-8 and TRBJ2-7; TRBD1 matches at 9 bases. The V gene's germline CDR1 is SGHVS and CDR2 FQNEAQ. This CDR3 is built from 16 residues. After removal of 5 bases from V and 0 bases from J, the junction contained 8 bases not matched to a gene. Based on the CDR3 plus reference TRBV7-8 and TRBJ2-7, the full variable domain is GAGVSQSPRYKVAKRGQDVALRCDPISGHVSLFWYQQALGQGPEFLTYFQNEAQLDKSGLPSDRFFAERPEGSVSTLKIQRTQQEDSAVYLCASSQGQGIFSYEQYFGPGTRLTVT.

The chain employs TRBV2 and TRBJ2-3, with 8 bases that match TRBD1. The V segment lost 8 bases and the J segment 2 bases; nucleotides outside the gene matches: 9. The CDR3 is 15 amino acids. Germline V CDR1 and CDR2: SNHLY, FYNNEI. CDR3 nucleotides: TGTGCCAGCGGGAGACAGGGGCTAAACACAGATACGCAGTATTTT. The encoded protein is CASGRQGLNTDTQYF.

This clone was observed a few times. The chain combines TRBV7-2 with TRBJ2-7; possible D gene TRBD1, 5 bases. The germline V gene encodes CDR1 SGHTA and CDR2 FQGNSA. The CDR3 is made up of 15 amino acids. V shed 5 bases and J shed 3 bases, with 17 bases lying between them. CDR3 region: CASSTSPGHHYEQYF. The CDR3 DNA sequence: TGTGCCAGCAGCACGTCCCCAGGACACCACTACGAGCAGTACTTC.

V is TRBV30 and J is TRBJ1-5, with unresolved D. The CDR3 sequence is 13 residues long. V shed 0 bases and J shed 9 bases, with 12 bases lying between them. Germline CDR1 and CDR2: GTSNPN and SVGIG (reference sequence). The CDR3 nucleotides read TGTGCCTGGAGTGTAATTTTAGGAGGGCCCCAGCATTTT. It yields the protein CAWSVILGGPQHF.

V and J are TRBV5-1 and TRBJ2-2, with D perhaps TRBD1 (5 bases). V dropped 4 bases and J dropped 4 bases, with 17 bases sitting between them. Germline CDR1 and CDR2: SGHRS and YFSETQ. CDR3 length: 16 residues. The CDR3 region has the DNA TGCGCCAGCAGCCCGGTGGCAGGGTTAGGCACCGGGGAGCTGTTTTTT. It translates to CASSPVAGLGTGELFF.

The chain carries TRBV5-5 and TRBJ1-5; 8 positions agree with TRBD1. Looked up from germline, CDR1 is SGHKS and CDR2 is YYEKEE (reference sequence). With 7 bases clipped from V and 7 bases from J, the junction kept 7 bases outside the gene matches. This CDR3 has 13 residues. The CDR3 reads CASGNRGEQPQHF. CDR3 DNA sequence: TGTGCCAGCGGGAACAGGGGGGAACAGCCCCAGCATTTT.

This clone was counted between two and nine times. The chain joins TRBV6-5 to TRBJ1-1, with D possibly TRBD1 on 5 matching bases. Trimming left V 9 bases short and J 1 base short, with 15 bases between. The CDR3 consists of 14 residues. Germline values: CDR1 MNHEY, CDR2 SVGAGI. CDR3 region: CASSSPGGNTEAFF. The CDR3 coding sequence is TGTGCCAGTTCCTCCCCGGGGGGGAACACTGAAGCTTTCTTT.

The V and J genes are TRBV5-4 and TRBJ2-5; D is possibly TRBD1 (6 bases). With 3 bases removed from V and 5 bases from J, the gap between germline ends came to 14 bases. CDR3 length equals 14 residues. Germline V gives CDR1 SGHNT, CDR2 YYREEE (reference sequence). The CDR3 DNA follows: TGTGCCAGCAGCTCCAGAACCCAGGGGGAGACCCAGTACTTC. This sequence encodes CASSSRTQGETQYF.

This clone was seen once. The rearrangement links TRBV5-4 to TRBJ2-7; no definite D call. Trimming removed 0 bases from V and 3 bases from J, with 7 bases in between. The CDR3 runs to 13 residues. Germline loops: CDR1 SGHNT, CDR2 YYREEE (reference sequence). CDR3 bases: TGTGCCAGCAGCTTGGGTTACGGCTACGAGCAGTACTTC. Its protein product is CASSLGYGYEQYF.

This chain links TRBV2 with TRBJ2-2, with D possibly being TRBD1 (5 bases). Trimming removed 9 bases at V and 1 base at J, with 12 bases between. Germline V gives CDR1 SNHLY, CDR2 FYNNEI. The CDR3 has 14 residues. The CDR3 reads CARSRTLNTGELFF. Here the CDR3 DNA reads TGTGCCAGATCTAGGACATTGAACACCGGGGAGCTGTTTTTT.

The chain links TRBV21-1 to TRBJ1-1; the DNA was not used to check the table's D call, TRBD1. TRBV21-1 is a documented pseudogene. CDR3 size: 18 residues. CDR3 protein: CASSREKPGTGRSTEAFF. In nucleotides, the CDR3 is TGTGCCAGCAGCAGAGAAAAGCCCGGGACAGGGAGGAGCACTGAAGCTTTCTTT.

The chain is built from TRBV5-1 and TRBJ2-3; D might be TRBD1 (5 bases). This CDR3 is built from 16 residues. Germline CDR1 is SGHRS and CDR2 is YFSETQ. V was cut by 0 bases and J by 2 bases, with 13 bases left in between. The CDR3 DNA reads TGCGCCAGCAGCTTGGGTGTTACAGGTATCACAGATACGCAGTATTTT. As protein: CASSLGVTGITDTQYF.

The chain uses TRBV4-3 and TRBJ1-2; 8 bases map to TRBD1. The CDR3 covers 16 residues. V was clipped by 0 bases and J by 4 bases; unmatched bases: 7. Germline V gene sequence: CDR1 LGHNA, CDR2 YSLEER. Here the CDR3 reads CASSQDRGHSIYGYTF. The CDR3 nucleotides are TGCGCCAGCAGCCAAGACAGGGGGCACAGTATCTATGGCTACACCTTC.

The chain is built from TRBV19 and TRBJ1-5; the match to TRBD1 covers 9 bases. The germline CDR1 and CDR2 sequences are LNHDA and SQIVND (reference sequence). The length of the CDR3 is 13 residues. Trimming took 8 bases from V and 5 from J; bases not matched to a gene: 4. CDR3 sequence: CASEQGAHQPQHF. CDR3 DNA sequence: TGTGCCAGTGAACAGGGGGCACATCAGCCCCAGCATTTT. The variable domain in full, with the rest retrieved from reference TRBV19 and TRBJ1-5, is DGGITQSPKYLFRKEGQNVTLSCEQNLNHDAMYWYRQDPGQGLRLIYYSQIVNDFQKGDIAEGYSVSREKKESFPLTVTSAQKNPTAFYLCASEQGAHQPQHFGDGTRLSIL.